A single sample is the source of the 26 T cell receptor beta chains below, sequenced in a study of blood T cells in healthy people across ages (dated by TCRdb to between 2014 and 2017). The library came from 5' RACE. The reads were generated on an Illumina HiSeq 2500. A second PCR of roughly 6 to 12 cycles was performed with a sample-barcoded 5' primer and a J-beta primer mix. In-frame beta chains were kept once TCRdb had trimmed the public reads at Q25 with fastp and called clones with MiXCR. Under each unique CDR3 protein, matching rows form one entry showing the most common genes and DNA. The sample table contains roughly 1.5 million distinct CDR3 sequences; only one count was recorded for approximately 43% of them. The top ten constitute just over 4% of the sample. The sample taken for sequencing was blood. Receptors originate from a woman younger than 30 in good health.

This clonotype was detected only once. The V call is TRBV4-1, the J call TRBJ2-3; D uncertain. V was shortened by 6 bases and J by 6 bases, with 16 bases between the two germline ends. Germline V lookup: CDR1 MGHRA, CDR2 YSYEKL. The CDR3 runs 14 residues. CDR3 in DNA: TGCGCCAGCAGGGCTCTGAGAGTGTCGGATACGCAGTATTTT. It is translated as CASRALRVSDTQYF.

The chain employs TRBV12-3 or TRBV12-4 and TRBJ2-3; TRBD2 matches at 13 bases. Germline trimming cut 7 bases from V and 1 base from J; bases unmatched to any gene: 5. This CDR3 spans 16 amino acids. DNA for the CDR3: TGTGCCAGCACCTTGACTAGCGGGGGGCGCACAGATACGCAGTATTTT. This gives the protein CASTLTSGGRTDTQYF.

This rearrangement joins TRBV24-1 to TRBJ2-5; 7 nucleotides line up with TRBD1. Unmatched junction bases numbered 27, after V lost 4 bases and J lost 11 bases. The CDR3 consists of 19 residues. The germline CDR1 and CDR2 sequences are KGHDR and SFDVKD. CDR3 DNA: TGTGCCACCAGTGACCCGGGACAGCCGGGGCCCCCCGAGTACAATGAGCAGTACTTC. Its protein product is CATSDPGQPGPPEYNEQYF.

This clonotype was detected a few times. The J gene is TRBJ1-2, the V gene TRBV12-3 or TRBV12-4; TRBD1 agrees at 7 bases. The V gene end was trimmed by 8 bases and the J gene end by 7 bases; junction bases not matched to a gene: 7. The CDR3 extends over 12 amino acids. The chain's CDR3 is CASGTVPPGYTF. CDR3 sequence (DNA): TGTGCCAGCGGGACAGTCCCTCCTGGCTACACCTTC.

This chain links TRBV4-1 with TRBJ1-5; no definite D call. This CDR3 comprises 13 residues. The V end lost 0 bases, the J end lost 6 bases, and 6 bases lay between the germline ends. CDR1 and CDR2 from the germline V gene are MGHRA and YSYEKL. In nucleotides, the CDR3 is TGCGCCAGCAGCCAAGATATAACTCAGCCCCAGCATTTT. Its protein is CASSQDITQPQHF.

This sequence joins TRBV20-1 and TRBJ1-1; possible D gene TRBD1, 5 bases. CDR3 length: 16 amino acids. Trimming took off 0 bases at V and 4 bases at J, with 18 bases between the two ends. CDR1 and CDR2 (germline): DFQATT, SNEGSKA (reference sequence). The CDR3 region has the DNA TGCAGTGCTAGAGATCGTAATCAGGGATGGACCACTGAAGCTTTCTTT. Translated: CSARDRNQGWTTEAFF.

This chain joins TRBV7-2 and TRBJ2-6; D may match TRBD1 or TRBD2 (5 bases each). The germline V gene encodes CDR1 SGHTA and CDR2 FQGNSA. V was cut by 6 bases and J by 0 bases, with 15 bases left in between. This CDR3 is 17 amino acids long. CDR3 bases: TGTGCCAGCAGGGGGGTCCATATTAGCTCTGGGGCCAACGTCCTGACTTTC. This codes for CASRGVHISSGANVLTF. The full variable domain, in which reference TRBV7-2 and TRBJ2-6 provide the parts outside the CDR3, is GAGVSQSPSNKVTEKGKDVELRCDPISGHTALYWYRQSLGQGLEFLIYFQGNSAPDKSGLPSDRFSAERTGGSVSTLTIQRTQQEDSAVYLCASRGVHISSGANVLTFGAGSRLTVL.

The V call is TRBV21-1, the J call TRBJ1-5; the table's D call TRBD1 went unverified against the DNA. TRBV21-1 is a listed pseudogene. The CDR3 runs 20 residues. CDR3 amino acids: CASSTSRVGTGGVSNQPQHF. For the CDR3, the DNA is TGTGCCAGCAGCACCTCTCGGGTCGGGACAGGGGGGGTTAGCAATCAGCCCCAGCATTTT.

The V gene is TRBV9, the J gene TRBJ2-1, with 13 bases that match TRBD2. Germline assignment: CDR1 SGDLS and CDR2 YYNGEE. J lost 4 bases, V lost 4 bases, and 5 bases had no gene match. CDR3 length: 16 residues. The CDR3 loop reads CASSLTSGGVYNEQFF. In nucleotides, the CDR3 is TGTGCCAGCAGCTTAACTAGCGGGGGGGTATACAATGAGCAGTTCTTC.

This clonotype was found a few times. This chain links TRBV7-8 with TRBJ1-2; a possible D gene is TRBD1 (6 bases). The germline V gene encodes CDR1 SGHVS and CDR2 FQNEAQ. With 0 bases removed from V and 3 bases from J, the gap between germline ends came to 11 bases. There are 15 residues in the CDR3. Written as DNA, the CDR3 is TGTGCCAGCAGCTTAGCCCAGGGGATGGACTATGGCTACACCTTC. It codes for CASSLAQGMDYGYTF.

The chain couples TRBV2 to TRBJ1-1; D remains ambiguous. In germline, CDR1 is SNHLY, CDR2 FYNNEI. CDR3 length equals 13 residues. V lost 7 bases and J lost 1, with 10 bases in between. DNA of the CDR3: TGTGCCAGCACTGGGCGGAGGAACACTGAAGCTTTCTTT. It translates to CASTGRRNTEAFF.

CDR3 region: CASSCDRGGYGEQYF. In DNA, the CDR3 is TGTGCCAGCAGCTGCGACAGGGGCGGGTATGGAGAGCAGTACTTC. J is TRBJ2-5 and V is TRBV7-2; 8 nucleotides match TRBD1. Germline CDR1 is SGHTA and CDR2 is FQGNSA. V lost 4 bases, J lost 11 bases, and 15 bases stayed unmatched. The CDR3 totals 15 residues.

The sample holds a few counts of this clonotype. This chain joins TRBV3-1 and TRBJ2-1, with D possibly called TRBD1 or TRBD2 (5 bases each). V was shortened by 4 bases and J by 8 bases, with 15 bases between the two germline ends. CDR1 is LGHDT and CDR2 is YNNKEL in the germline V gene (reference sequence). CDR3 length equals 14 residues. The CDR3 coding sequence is TGTGCCAGCAGCCCCCTCACTGGGGACGATGAGCAGTTCTTC. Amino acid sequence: CASSPLTGDDEQFF.

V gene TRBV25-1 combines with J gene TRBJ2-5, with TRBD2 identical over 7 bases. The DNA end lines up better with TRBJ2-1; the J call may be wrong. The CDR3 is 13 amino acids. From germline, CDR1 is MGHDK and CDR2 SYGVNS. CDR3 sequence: CASLLADQETQFF. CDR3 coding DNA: TGTGCCAGTCTCCTAGCGGACCAAGAGACCCAGTTCTTC.

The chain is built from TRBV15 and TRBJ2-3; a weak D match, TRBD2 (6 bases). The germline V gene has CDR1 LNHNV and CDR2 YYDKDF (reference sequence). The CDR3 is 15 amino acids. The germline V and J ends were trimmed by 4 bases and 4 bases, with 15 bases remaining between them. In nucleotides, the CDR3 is TGTGCCACCAGCACGAACGAGGAGGGCCCAGATACGCAGTATTTT. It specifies CATSTNEEGPDTQYF.

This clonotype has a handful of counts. This CDR3 reads CSSQGAYGYTF. The CDR3 bases are TGCAGTTCACAGGGGGCATATGGCTACACCTTC. This chain connects TRBV29-1 to TRBJ1-2; the match to TRBD1 covers 9 bases. Looked up from germline, CDR1 is SQVTM and CDR2 is ANQGSEA. There are 11 residues in the CDR3. Drawing the rest from reference TRBV29-1 and TRBJ1-2, the complete variable domain is SAVISQKPSRDICQRGTSLTIQCQVDSQVTMMFWYRQQPGQSLTLIATANQGSEATYESGFVIDKFPISRPNLTFSTLTVSNMSPEDSSIYLCSSQGAYGYTFGSGTRLTVV.

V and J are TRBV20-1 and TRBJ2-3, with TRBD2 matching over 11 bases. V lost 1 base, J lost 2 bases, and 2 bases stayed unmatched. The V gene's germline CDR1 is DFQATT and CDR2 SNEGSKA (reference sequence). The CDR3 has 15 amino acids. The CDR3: CSARVAGGYTDTQYF. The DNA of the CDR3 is TGCAGTGCTAGAGTAGCGGGAGGGTACACAGATACGCAGTATTTT.

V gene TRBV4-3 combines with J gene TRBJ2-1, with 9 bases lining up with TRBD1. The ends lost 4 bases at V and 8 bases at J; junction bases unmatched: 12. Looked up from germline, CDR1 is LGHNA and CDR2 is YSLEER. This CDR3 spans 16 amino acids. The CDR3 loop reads CASSPARDRDADEQFF. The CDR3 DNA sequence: TGCGCCAGCAGCCCTGCCCGGGACAGGGACGCTGATGAGCAGTTCTTC.

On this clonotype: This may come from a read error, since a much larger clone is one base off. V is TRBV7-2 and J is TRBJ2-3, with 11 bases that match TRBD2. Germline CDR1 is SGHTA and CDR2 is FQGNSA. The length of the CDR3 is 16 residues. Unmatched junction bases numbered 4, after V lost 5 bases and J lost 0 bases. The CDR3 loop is CASSRVAGGSTDTQYF. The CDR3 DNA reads TGTGCCAGCAGCAGAGTAGCGGGGGGGAGCACAGATACGCAGTATTTT. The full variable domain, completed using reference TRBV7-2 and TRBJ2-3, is GAGVSQSPSNKVTEKGKDVELRCDPISGHTALYWYRQSLGQGLEFLIYFQGNSAPDKSGLPSDRFSAERTGGSVSTLTIQRTQQEDSAVYLCASSRVAGGSTDTQYFGPGTRLTVL.

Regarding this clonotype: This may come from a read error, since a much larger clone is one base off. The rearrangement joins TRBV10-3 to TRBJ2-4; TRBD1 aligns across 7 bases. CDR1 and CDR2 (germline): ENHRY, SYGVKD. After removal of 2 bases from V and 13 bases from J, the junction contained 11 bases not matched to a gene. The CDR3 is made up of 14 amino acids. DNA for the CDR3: TGTGCCATCAGTGAGGGATGGACAGGTGGTGAGCAGTACTTC. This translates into CAISEGWTGGEQYF.

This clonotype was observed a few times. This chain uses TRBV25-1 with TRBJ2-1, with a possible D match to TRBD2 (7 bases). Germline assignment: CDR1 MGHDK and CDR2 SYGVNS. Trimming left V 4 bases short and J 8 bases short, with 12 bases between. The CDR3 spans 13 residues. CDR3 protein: CASSGWGGHEQFF. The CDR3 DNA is TGTGCCAGCAGTGGTTGGGGGGGGCATGAGCAGTTCTTC.

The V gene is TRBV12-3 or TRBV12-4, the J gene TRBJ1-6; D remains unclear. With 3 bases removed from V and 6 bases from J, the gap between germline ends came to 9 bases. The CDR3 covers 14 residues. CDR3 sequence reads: CASSFSDVNSPLHF. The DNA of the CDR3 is TGTGCCAGCAGTTTCTCGGACGTTAATTCACCCCTCCACTTT.

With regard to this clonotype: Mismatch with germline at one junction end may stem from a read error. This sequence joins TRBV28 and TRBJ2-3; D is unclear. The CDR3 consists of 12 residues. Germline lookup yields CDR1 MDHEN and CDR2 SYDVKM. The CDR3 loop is CASSPHTDTRYF. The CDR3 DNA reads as TGTGCCAGCAGTCCACACACAGATACGCGGTATTTT.

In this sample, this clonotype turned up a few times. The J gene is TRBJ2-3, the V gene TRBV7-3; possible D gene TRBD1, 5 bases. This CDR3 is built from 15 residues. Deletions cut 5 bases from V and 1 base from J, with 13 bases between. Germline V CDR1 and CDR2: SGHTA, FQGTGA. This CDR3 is CASSPDSGGTDTQYF. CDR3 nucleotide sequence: TGTGCCAGCAGCCCCGACAGTGGGGGCACAGATACGCAGTATTTT. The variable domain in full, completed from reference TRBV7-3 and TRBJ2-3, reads GAGVSQTPSNKVTEKGKYVELRCDPISGHTALYWYRQSLGQGPEFLIYFQGTGAADDSGLPNDRFFAVRPEGSVSTLKIQRTERGDSAVYLCASSPDSGGTDTQYFGPGTRLTVL.

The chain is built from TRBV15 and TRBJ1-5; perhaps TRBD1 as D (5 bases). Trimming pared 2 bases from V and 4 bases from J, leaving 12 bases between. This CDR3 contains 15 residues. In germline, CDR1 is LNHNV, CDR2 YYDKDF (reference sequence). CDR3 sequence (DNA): TGTGCCACCAGCAGATCGAACGGGGCTAATCAGCCCCAGCATTTT. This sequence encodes CATSRSNGANQPQHF.

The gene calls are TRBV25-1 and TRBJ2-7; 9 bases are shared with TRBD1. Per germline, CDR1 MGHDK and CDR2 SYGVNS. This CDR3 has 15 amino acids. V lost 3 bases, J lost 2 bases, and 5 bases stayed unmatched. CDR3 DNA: TGTGCCAGCAGTGACACAGGGGGCGCTCCCTACGAGCAGTACTTC. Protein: CASSDTGGAPYEQYF.